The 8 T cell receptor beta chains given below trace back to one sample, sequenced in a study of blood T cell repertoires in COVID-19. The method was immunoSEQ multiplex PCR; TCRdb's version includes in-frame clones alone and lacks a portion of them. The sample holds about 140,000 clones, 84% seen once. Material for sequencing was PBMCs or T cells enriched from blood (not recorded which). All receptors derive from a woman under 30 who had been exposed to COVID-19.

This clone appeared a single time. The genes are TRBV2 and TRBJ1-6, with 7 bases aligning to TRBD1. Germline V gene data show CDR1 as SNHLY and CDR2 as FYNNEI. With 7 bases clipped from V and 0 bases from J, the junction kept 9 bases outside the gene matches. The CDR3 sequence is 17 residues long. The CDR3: CASTRQGSDSYNSPLHF. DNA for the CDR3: TGTGCCAGCACCAGACAGGGTTCCGACTCCTATAATTCACCCCTCCACTTT.

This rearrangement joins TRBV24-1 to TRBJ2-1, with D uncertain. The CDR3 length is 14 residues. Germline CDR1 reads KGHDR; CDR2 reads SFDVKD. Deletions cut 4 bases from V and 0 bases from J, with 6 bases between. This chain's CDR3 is CATSEANSYNEQFF. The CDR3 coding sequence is TGTGCCACCAGTGAGGCCAACTCCTACAATGAGCAGTTCTTC.

The CDR3 region has the DNA TGTGCCAGCAACTTGGGGGGTACTGGGGCCAACGTCCTGACTTTC. Its translation: CASNLGGTGANVLTF. The chain links TRBV18 to TRBJ2-6; D is possibly TRBD2 (6 bases). Germline assignment: CDR1 KGHSH and CDR2 LQKENI. Trimming shortened V by 8 bases and J by 2 bases, and 13 bases separated the two germline ends. This CDR3 region has 15 residues. Combining the CDR3 with reference TRBV18 and TRBJ2-6 gives the whole variable domain NAGVMQNPRHLVRRRGQEARLRCSPMKGHSHVYWYRQLPEEGLKFMVYLQKENIIDESGMPKERFSAEFPKEGPSILRIQQVVRGDSAAYFCASNLGGTGANVLTFGAGSRLTVL.

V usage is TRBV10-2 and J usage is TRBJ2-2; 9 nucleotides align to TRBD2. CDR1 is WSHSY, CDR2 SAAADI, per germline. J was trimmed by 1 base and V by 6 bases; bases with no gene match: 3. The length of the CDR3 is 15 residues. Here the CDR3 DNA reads TGCGCCAGCAGGATAGCGGGAGTGAACACCGGGGAGCTGTTTTTT. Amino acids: CASRIAGVNTGELFF.

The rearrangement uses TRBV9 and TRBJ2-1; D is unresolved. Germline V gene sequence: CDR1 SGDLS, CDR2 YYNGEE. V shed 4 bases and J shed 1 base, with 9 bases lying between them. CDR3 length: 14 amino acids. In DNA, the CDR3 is TGTGCCAGCAGCCCAGGTTCATCCTACAATGAGCAGTTCTTC. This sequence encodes CASSPGSSYNEQFF.

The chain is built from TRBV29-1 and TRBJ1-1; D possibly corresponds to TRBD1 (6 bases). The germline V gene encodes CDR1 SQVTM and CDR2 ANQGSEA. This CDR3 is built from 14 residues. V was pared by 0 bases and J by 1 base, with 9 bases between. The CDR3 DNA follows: TGCAGCGTTGAAGACGACAGGACGAACACTGAAGCTTTCTTT. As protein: CSVEDDRTNTEAFF.

Here the CDR3 DNA reads TGTGCCAGCAGTTACTTCGCCTCCGGGACTAGAGCCTACGAGCAGTACTTC. As protein: CASSYFASGTRAYEQYF. V gene TRBV6-2 or TRBV6-3 combines with J gene TRBJ2-7, with 8 bases matching TRBD2. CDR3 size: 17 residues. Germline V lookup: CDR1 MNHEY, CDR2 SVGEGT. V was pared by 1 base and J by 2 bases, with 10 bases of the junction left unmatched.

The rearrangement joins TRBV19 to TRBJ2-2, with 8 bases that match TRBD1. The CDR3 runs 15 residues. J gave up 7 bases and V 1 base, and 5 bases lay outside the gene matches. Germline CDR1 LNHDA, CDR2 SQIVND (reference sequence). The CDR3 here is CASSIGTGSNGELFF. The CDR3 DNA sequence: TGTGCCAGTAGTATAGGGACAGGGTCAAACGGGGAGCTGTTTTTT.